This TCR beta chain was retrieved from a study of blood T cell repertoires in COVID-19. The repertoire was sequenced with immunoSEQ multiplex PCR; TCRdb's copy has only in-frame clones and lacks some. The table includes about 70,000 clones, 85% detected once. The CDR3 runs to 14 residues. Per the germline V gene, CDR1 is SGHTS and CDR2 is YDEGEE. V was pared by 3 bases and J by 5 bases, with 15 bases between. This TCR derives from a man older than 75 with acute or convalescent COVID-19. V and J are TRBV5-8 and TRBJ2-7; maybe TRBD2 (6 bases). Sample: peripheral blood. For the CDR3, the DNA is TGTGCCAGCAGCTCGTGGGGGGTCGGAGACGAGCAGTACTTC. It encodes CASSSWGVGDEQYF.